What follows describes a single T cell receptor beta chain. The sample comes from a study of blood T cell repertoires in COVID-19. Overall study context: Samples came from the United States, Italy and Spain, spanning acute and convalescent COVID-19.

Seattle patients were enrolled while actively infected and followed longitudinally. In the authors' methods: Amplification from reference gene primers served as the basis for estimated nucleated cell counts. Method: immunoSEQ multiplex PCR; TCRdb's copy keeps in-frame clones and lacks some. V and J calls and clone size follow that table, whereas D and trimming were derived from the DNA. The data show over 450,000 clones, with around nine tenths seen just once and roughly 8% held by the top ten. The germline gives CDR1 SNHLY, CDR2 FYNNEI. Trimming took 8 bases from V and 1 from J; bases not matched to a gene: 6. The CDR3 sequence is 14 residues long.

Source material: peripheral blood. The source is a woman aged 45-65 years with COVID-19, enrolled during active disease. The chain joins TRBV2 to TRBJ1-1; the match to TRBD1 covers 8 bases. CDR3 sequence (DNA): TGTGCCAGCCTACCGGGACAGGCGAACACTGAAGCTTTCTTT. This sequence encodes CASLPGQANTEAFF.